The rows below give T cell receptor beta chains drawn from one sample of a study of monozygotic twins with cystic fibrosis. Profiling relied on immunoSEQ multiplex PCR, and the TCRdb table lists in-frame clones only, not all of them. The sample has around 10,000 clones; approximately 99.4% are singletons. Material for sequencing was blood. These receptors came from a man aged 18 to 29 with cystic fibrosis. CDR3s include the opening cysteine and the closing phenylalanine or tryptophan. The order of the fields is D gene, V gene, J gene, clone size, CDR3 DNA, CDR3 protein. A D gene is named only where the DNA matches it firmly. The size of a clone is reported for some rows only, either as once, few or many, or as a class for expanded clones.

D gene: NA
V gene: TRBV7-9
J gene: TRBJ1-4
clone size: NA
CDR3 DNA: TGTGCCAGCAGCTCCACGGGCGGGGAAAAACTGTTTTTT
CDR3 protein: CASSSTGGEKLFF

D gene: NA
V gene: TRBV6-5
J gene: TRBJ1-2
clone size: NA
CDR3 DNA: TGTGCCAGCAGTGCCTCGGTGGGTGAAAACTATGGCTACACCTTC
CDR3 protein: CASSASVGENYGYTF

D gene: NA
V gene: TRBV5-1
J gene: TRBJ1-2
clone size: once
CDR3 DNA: TGCGCCAGCAGCTTGTTACAGGCGCCTAACTATGGCTACACCTTC
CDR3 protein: CASSLLQAPNYGYTF

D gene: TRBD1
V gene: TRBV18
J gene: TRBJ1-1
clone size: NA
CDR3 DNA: TGTGCCAGCTCACCACCGAGGGGGCTCGCCAACACTGAAGCTTTCTTT
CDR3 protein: CASSPPRGLANTEAFF

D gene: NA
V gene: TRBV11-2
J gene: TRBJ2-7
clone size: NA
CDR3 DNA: TGTGCCAGCAGCTTAGGGGGCGGAAGCTCCTACGAGCAGTACTTC
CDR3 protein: CASSLGGGSSYEQYF

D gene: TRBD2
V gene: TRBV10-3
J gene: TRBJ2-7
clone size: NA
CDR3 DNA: TGTGCCATCAGTGGGATGGGACTAGCGAACGAGCAGTACTTC
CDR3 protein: CAISGMGLANEQYF

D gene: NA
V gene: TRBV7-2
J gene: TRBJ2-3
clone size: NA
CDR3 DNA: TGTGCCAGCAGCTTAGCACGGGTCACAGATACGCAGTATTTT
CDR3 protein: CASSLARVTDTQYF

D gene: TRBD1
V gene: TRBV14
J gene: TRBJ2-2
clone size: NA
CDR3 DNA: TGTGCCAGCAGAGAGACCGGGACAGGGGCCACCGGGGAGCTGTTTTTT
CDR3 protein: CASRETGTGATGELFF

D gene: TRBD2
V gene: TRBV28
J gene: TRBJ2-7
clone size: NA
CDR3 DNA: TGTGCCAGCCAGCGGGGGTCGGGGTACGAGCAGTACTTC
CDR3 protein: CASQRGSGYEQYF

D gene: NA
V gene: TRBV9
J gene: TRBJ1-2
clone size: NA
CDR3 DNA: TGTGCCAGCAGCGTAGTTCCGGGGGCGGGCTACACCTTC
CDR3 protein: CASSVVPGAGYTF

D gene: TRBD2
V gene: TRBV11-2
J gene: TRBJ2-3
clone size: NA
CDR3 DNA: TGTGCCAGCACCGACCGGGGACTAGCGTCAGATACGCAGTATTTT
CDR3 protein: CASTDRGLASDTQYF

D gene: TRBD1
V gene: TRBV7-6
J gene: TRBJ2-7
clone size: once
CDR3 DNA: TGTGCCAGCAGCTTAGAGGGGGAGGACAGGGGTCCCGAGCAGTACTTC
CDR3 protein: CASSLEGEDRGPEQYF

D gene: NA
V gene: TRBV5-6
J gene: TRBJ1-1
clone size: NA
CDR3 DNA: TGTGCCAGCAGCTTGTCAGGGATGGCTGAAGCTTTCTTT
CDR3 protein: CASSLSGMAEAFF

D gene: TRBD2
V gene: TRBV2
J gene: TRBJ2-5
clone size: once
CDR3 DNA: TGTGCCAGCAGCGCGGGACTAGCAGGGGAGACCCAGTACTTC
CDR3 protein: CASSAGLAGETQYF